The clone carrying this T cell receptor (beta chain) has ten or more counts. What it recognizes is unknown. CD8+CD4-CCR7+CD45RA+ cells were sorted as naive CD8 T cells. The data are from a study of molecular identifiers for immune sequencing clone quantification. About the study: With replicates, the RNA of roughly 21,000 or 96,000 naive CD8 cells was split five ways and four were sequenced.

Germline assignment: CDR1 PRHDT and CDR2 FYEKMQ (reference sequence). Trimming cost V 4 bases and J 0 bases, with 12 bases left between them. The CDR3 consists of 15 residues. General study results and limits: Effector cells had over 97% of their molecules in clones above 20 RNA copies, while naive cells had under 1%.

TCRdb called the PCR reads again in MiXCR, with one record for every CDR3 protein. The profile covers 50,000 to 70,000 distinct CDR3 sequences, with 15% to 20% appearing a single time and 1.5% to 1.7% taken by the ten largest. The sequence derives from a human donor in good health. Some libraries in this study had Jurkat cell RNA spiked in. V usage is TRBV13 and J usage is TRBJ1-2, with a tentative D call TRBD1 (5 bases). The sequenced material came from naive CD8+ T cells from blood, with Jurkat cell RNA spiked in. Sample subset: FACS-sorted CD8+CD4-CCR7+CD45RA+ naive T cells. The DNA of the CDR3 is TGTGCCAGCAGCTCCGGGGGGTCAGCTAACTATGGCTACACCTTC. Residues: CASSSGGSANYGYTF.